Presented here are 26 T cell receptor beta chains from one specimen sequenced in a study of a mutant IDH1 vaccine in newly diagnosed glioma. Regarding time point: baseline, week 1 (first vaccination visit). Treatment defined: pre-vaccination baseline after standard-of-care therapy. The table came from immunoSEQ multiplex PCR; TCRdb's copy has only in-frame clones and leaves some out. This sample has tens of thousands of clones, with less than 90% found just once. Sequenced material: PBMCs, taken from a glioma patient treated with radiotherapy, temozolomide or both. The receptors derive from a middle-aged woman with glioma.

The chain is built from TRBV5-5 and TRBJ1-1; TRBD1 matches at 7 bases. This CDR3 is built from 15 residues. Trimming removed 4 bases from V and 5 bases from J; junction bases left unmatched: 11. In germline, CDR1 is SGHKS, CDR2 YYEKEE (reference sequence). This CDR3 reads CASSRDRVEGTEAFF. The CDR3 nucleotides are TGTGCCAGCAGCCGAGACAGGGTGGAAGGAACTGAAGCTTTCTTT.

This clone has just a few counts. The chain links TRBV28 to TRBJ2-7, with D possibly being TRBD1 or TRBD2 (5 bases each). CDR1 and CDR2 (germline): MDHEN, SYDVKM. The germline V and J ends were trimmed by 6 bases and 0 bases, with 15 bases remaining between them. CDR3 length: 15 residues. The CDR3 DNA follows: TGTGCCAGCAGAGTTCCGGGACCCAGCTCCTACGAGCAGTACTTC. Its translation: CASRVPGPSSYEQYF.

The rearrangement joins TRBV9 to TRBJ1-1; TRBD1 might be the D (5 bases). Germline values: CDR1 SGDLS, CDR2 YYNGEE. V was clipped by 2 bases and J by 4 bases, with 9 bases between them. CDR3 length: 13 amino acids. This CDR3 reads CASSVGGSTEAFF. The CDR3, as DNA: TGTGCCAGCAGCGTGGGGGGGAGCACTGAAGCTTTCTTT.

The genes are TRBV29-1 and TRBJ2-5, with TRBD1 matching 7 bases. CDR3 length: 13 residues. Germline CDR1 and CDR2: SQVTM and ANQGSEA. The J segment lost 2 bases and the V segment lost 4 bases, leaving 4 bases of the junction unmatched. The CDR3 coding sequence is TGCAGCGTTGCCCGGGACAGTCAAGAGACCCAGTACTTC. As protein: CSVARDSQETQYF.

The chain recombines TRBV5-4 with TRBJ1-1, with 8 bases fitting TRBD1. The V gene's germline CDR1 is SGHNT and CDR2 YYREEE (reference sequence). With V trimmed by 3 bases and J by 10 bases, 5 bases remained unmatched. This CDR3 has 12 amino acids. The DNA of the CDR3 is TGTGCCAGCAGCTCAAACAGGGGGGGAGCTTTCTTT. Translating gives CASSSNRGGAFF.

The chain uses TRBV11-2 and TRBJ2-5; D is perhaps TRBD1 or TRBD2 (5 bases each). CDR1 is SGHAT and CDR2 is FQNNGV in the germline V gene. V was cut by 7 bases and J by 7 bases, with 10 bases left in between. There are 11 residues in the CDR3. The DNA of the CDR3 is TGTGCCAGCACCTCTGGGGGGACCCAGTACTTC. Translating it yields CASTSGGTQYF.

This clone was found once. The chain is built from TRBV10-1 and TRBJ2-2; D call uncertain. Trimming removed 2 bases from V and 4 bases from J, with 5 bases in between. The CDR3 runs to 13 residues. Looked up from germline, CDR1 is WNHNN and CDR2 is SYGVQD (reference sequence). The DNA of the CDR3 is TGCGCCAGCAGTGAGAAGCGCACCGGGGAGCTGTTTTTT. Its translation: CASSEKRTGELFF.

The chain links TRBV27 to TRBJ2-7; a weak D match, TRBD2 (6 bases). Germline V CDR1 and CDR2: MNHEY, SMNVEV (reference sequence). The ends were cut back, 8 bases at V and 4 bases at J, with 18 bases in the middle. This CDR3 spans 14 amino acids. The CDR3 nucleotides are TGTGCCAGCGAAAATCGACTAGTGGATTACGAGCAGTACTTC. It is translated as CASENRLVDYEQYF.

V usage is TRBV15 and J usage is TRBJ2-3; the D call may be TRBD1 or TRBD2 (5 bases each). Trimming removed 3 bases from V and 1 base from J, with 11 bases in between. CDR3 length: 15 amino acids. Germline CDR1 LNHNV, CDR2 YYDKDF (reference sequence). CDR3: CATSSSRGGTDTQYF. CDR3 in DNA: TGTGCCACCAGCAGCAGCAGAGGGGGCACAGATACGCAGTATTTT.

V is TRBV2 and J is TRBJ2-2, with D possibly matching TRBD1 (6 bases). Trimming cost V 2 bases and J 6 bases, with 10 bases left between them. Looked up from germline, CDR1 is SNHLY and CDR2 is FYNNEI. CDR3 length: 14 residues. The CDR3 sequence: CASSELGAAGELFF. As DNA, the CDR3 is TGTGCCAGCAGTGAACTGGGGGCGGCCGGGGAGCTGTTTTTT.

J is TRBJ1-2 and V is TRBV5-1; the D is unclear. Germline CDR1 SGHRS, CDR2 YFSETQ. V was clipped by 2 bases and J by 6 bases, with 20 bases between them. This CDR3 has 16 amino acids. CDR3 sequence: CASSFVARLRRHGYTF. The DNA for the CDR3 is TGCGCCAGCAGCTTCGTTGCGAGACTCCGGAGACATGGCTACACCTTC.

This clone was seen only a few times. The J gene is TRBJ1-5, the V gene TRBV30, with D possibly being TRBD1 (6 bases). CDR1 and CDR2 (germline): GTSNPN, SVGIG (reference sequence). V was clipped by 2 bases and J by 6 bases, with 17 bases between them. The length of the CDR3 is 15 residues. The CDR3 protein is CAWSLGTTVGQPQHF. CDR3 bases: TGTGCCTGGAGTTTAGGGACAACGGTAGGTCAGCCCCAGCATTTT.

The chain employs TRBV10-1 and TRBJ1-3; D gene uncertain. In germline, CDR1 is WNHNN, CDR2 SYGVQD (reference sequence). Trimming took 3 bases from V and 2 from J, leaving 11 bases between them. The CDR3 has 15 residues. CDR3 amino acids: CASSDAGNPGNTIYF. The DNA of the CDR3 is TGCGCCAGCAGTGACGCCGGGAACCCTGGAAACACCATATATTTT.

V is TRBV18 and J is TRBJ2-5; D is tentatively TRBD1 or TRBD2 (6 bases each). From germline, CDR1 is KGHSH and CDR2 LQKENI. Trimming cost V 4 bases and J 5 bases, with 11 bases left between them. The CDR3 covers 13 residues. The CDR3 DNA reads as TGTGCCAGCTCACTTACGGGGGCGGAGACCCAGTACTTC. Translated: CASSLTGAETQYF. Combining the CDR3 with reference TRBV18 and TRBJ2-5 gives the whole variable domain NAGVMQNPRHLVRRRGQEARLRCSPMKGHSHVYWYRQLPEEGLKFMVYLQKENIIDESGMPKERFSAEFPKEGPSILRIQQVVRGDSAAYFCASSLTGAETQYFGPGTRLLVL.

This rearrangement joins TRBV2 to TRBJ1-2; no reliable D call. V lost 8 bases and J lost 0, with 10 bases in between. CDR1 and CDR2 (germline): SNHLY, FYNNEI. This CDR3 region has 13 residues. CDR3 DNA: TGTGCCAGCTCTGGTGGGGCTAACTATGGCTACACCTTC. Its translation is CASSGGANYGYTF.

The rearrangement uses TRBV18 and TRBJ1-4, with D hard to call. Germline CDR1 reads KGHSH; CDR2 reads LQKENI. V dropped 2 bases and J dropped 3 bases, with 13 bases sitting between them. CDR3 length: 16 amino acids. The CDR3 protein is CASSPGPESANEKLFF. The DNA for the CDR3 is TGTGCCAGCTCACCAGGGCCGGAGAGTGCTAATGAAAAACTGTTTTTT.

The V gene is TRBV4-1, the J gene TRBJ1-1; possible D gene TRBD1, 5 bases. V lost 2 bases to trimming and J lost 2 bases, with 9 bases between them. Germline assignment: CDR1 MGHRA and CDR2 YSYEKL. The CDR3 runs to 14 residues. CDR3 nucleotides: TGCGCCAGCAGCCAACGGACAAGCAACACTGAAGCTTTCTTT. Translation: CASSQRTSNTEAFF.

J is TRBJ2-1 and V is TRBV7-9, with 8 bases lining up with TRBD2. V lost 5 bases, J lost 4 bases, and 7 bases stayed unmatched. The length of the CDR3 is 15 residues. CDR1 SEHNR and CDR2 FQNEAQ come from the germline V gene (reference sequence). CDR3 DNA: TGTGCCAGCAGCGATACTAGCGGAGCTTACAATGAGCAGTTCTTC. As protein: CASSDTSGAYNEQFF.

The genes are TRBV7-2 and TRBJ1-6, with 7 bases fitting TRBD1. Germline V gives CDR1 SGHTA, CDR2 FQGNSA. V shed 5 bases, J shed 9 bases, and the junction held 7 bases outside the gene matches. This CDR3 comprises 14 residues. CDR3 nucleotide sequence: TGTGCCAGCAGCAGACAGGGTACGAGTTCACCCCTCCACTTT. It yields the protein CASSRQGTSSPLHF.

V gene TRBV6-5 combines with J gene TRBJ2-7, with 12 positions matching TRBD1. The CDR3 length is 15 residues. Germline CDR1 and CDR2: MNHEY and SVGAGI. Trimming took 6 bases from V and 4 from J; bases not matched to a gene: 7. The CDR3 is CASRGTGGRIYEQYF. CDR3 coding DNA: TGTGCCAGCAGAGGGACAGGGGGCCGCATTTACGAGCAGTACTTC.

The rearrangement joins TRBV5-6 to TRBJ2-2; TRBD1 matches at 8 bases. The trim removed 4 bases at V and 6 bases at J, leaving 5 bases unmatched. Germline CDR1 and CDR2: SGHDT and YYEEEE. The CDR3 runs to 14 residues. The CDR3 sequence is CASSAGTGAGELFF. In nucleotides, the CDR3 is TGTGCCAGCAGCGCCGGGACAGGAGCCGGGGAGCTGTTTTTT.

The chain joins TRBV12-5 to TRBJ2-5; D not certain. Germline values: CDR1 LGHNT, CDR2 FRNRAP. The length of the CDR3 is 12 residues. V was pared by 3 bases and J by 6 bases, with 8 bases between. Written as DNA, the CDR3 is TGTGCTAGTGGTTTTGGCGAGAAGACCCAGTACTTC. This sequence encodes CASGFGEKTQYF.

The chain joins TRBV5-1 to TRBJ1-1, with D hard to call. V was pared by 0 bases and J by 1 base, with 10 bases between. Germline V CDR1 and CDR2: SGHRS, YFSETQ. The CDR3 has 15 amino acids. As DNA, the CDR3 is TGCGCCAGCAGCTTGGGAACGGCGACGAACACTGAAGCTTTCTTT. Translated, it gives CASSLGTATNTEAFF.

Only a few counts were recorded for this clone. This rearrangement joins TRBV6-5 to TRBJ1-1; no firm D call. Germline CDR1 and CDR2: MNHEY and SVGAGI. The CDR3 length is 14 residues. Trimming removed 7 bases at V and 0 bases at J, with 12 bases between. DNA of the CDR3: TGTGCCAGCAAATTAGTAGCGGTGAACACTGAAGCTTTCTTT. Translation: CASKLVAVNTEAFF.

This clone was found once. This chain connects TRBV5-5 to TRBJ1-1; D ambiguous. The length of the CDR3 is 14 residues. In germline, CDR1 is SGHKS, CDR2 YYEKEE (reference sequence). V lost 1 base and J lost 5, with 12 bases in between. CDR3 in amino acids: CASSLPGLDTEAFF. In nucleotides, the CDR3 is TGTGCCAGCAGCTTGCCGGGTTTAGATACTGAAGCTTTCTTT.

The genes are TRBV28 and TRBJ1-5, with no clear D. This CDR3 is 12 amino acids long. Trimming cost V 6 bases and J 5 bases, with 8 bases left between them. CDR1 MDHEN and CDR2 SYDVKM come from the germline V gene. CDR3 loop: CASRVAHQPQHF. In nucleotides, the CDR3 is TGTGCCAGCAGGGTCGCACATCAGCCCCAGCATTTT.